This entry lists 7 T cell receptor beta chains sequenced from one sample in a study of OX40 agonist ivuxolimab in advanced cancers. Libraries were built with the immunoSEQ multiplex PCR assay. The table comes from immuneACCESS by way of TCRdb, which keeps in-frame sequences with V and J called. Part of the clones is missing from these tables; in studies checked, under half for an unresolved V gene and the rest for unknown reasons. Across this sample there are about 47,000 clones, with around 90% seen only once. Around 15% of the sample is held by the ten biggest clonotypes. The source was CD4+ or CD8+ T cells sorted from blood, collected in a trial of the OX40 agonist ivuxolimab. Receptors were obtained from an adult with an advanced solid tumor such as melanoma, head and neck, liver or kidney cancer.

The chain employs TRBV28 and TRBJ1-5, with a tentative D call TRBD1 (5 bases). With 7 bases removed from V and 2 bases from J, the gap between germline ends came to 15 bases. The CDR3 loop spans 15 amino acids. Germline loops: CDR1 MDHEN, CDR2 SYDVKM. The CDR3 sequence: CASKIGGSGNQPQHF. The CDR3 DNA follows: TGTGCCAGCAAAATTGGGGGTTCGGGCAATCAGCCCCAGCATTTT.

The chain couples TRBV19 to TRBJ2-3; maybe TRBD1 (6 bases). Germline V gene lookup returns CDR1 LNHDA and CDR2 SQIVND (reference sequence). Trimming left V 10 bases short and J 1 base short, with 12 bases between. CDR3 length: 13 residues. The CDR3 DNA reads TGTGCCACCGAGGGACATGGCACAGATACGCAGTATTTT. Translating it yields CATEGHGTDTQYF.

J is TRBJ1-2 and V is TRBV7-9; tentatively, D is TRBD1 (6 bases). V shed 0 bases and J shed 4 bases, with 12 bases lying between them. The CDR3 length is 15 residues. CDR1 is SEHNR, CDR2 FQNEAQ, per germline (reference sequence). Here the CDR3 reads CASSLAGGSGYGYTF. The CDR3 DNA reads TGTGCCAGCAGCTTAGCCGGGGGCTCGGGCTATGGCTACACCTTC.

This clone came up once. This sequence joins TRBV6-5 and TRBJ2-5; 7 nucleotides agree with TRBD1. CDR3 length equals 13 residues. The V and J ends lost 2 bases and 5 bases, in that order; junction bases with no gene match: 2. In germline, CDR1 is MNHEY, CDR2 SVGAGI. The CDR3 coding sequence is TGTGCCAGCAGTTACGACAGGGCTGAGACCCAGTACTTC. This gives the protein CASSYDRAETQYF.

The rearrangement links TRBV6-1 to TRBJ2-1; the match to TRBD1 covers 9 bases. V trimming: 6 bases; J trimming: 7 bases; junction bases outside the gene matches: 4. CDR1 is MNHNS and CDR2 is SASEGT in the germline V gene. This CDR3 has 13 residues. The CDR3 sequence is CASRRDRVNEQFF. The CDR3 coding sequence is TGTGCCAGCAGGCGGGACAGGGTGAATGAGCAGTTCTTC.

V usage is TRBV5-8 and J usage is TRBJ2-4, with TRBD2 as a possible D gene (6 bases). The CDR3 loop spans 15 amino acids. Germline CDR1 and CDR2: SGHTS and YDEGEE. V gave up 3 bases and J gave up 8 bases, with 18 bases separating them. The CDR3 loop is CASSYGNSGEDIQYF. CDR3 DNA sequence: TGTGCCAGCAGCTACGGGAACTCGGGGGAAGACATTCAGTACTTC.

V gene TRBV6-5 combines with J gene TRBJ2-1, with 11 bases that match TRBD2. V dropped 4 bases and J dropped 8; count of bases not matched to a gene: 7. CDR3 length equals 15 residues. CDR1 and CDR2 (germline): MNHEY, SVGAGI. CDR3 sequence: CASSWGSGRAYEQFF. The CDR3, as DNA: TGTGCCAGCAGTTGGGGTAGCGGGAGGGCTTATGAGCAGTTCTTC.